The 10 T cell receptor beta chains below were found in one sample sequenced in a study of T cell responses to AZD1222 COVID-19 vaccine. Only in-frame clones appear in the TCRdb table, and some are missing; sequencing was by immunoSEQ multiplex PCR. The sample lists about 130,000 clones; 85% to 95% were seen once. Sequencing used peripheral blood, obtained on day 0 of AZD1222 vaccination. The receptors originated from an adult in good health.

V gene TRBV7-9 combines with J gene TRBJ2-7; a possible D gene is TRBD1 (6 bases). The germline V and J ends were trimmed by 7 bases and 4 bases, with 11 bases remaining between them. Germline lookup yields CDR1 SEHNR and CDR2 FQNEAQ (reference sequence). This CDR3 spans 12 amino acids. The CDR3 loop is CASTGTPYEQYF. CDR3 DNA: TGTGCCAGCACCGGGACACCGTACGAGCAGTACTTC. The full variable domain, in which reference TRBV7-9 and TRBJ2-7 provide the parts outside the CDR3, is DTGVSQNPRHKITKRGQNVTFRCDPISEHNRLYWYRQTLGQGPEFLTYFQNEAQLEKSRLLSDRFSAERPKGSFSTLEIQRTEQGDSAMYLCASTGTPYEQYFGPGTRLTVT.

The chain combines TRBV7-8 with TRBJ1-5, with TRBD1 identical over 10 bases. There are 16 residues in the CDR3. Germline assignment: CDR1 SGHVS and CDR2 FQNEAQ. V was pared by 4 bases and J by 6 bases, with 9 bases of the junction left unmatched. The CDR3 coding sequence is TGTGCCAGCAGCTCCACATTGACAGGGGGCGGTCAGCCCCAGCATTTT. Amino acids: CASSSTLTGGGQPQHF.

The J gene is TRBJ2-1, the V gene TRBV19, with D uncertain. The germline V and J ends were trimmed by 3 bases and 4 bases, with 10 bases remaining between them. CDR1 is LNHDA and CDR2 is SQIVND in the germline V gene (reference sequence). The CDR3 contains 14 residues. This CDR3 reads CASSIRLQYNEQFF. The CDR3 DNA reads as TGTGCCAGTAGTATCCGCCTTCAGTACAATGAGCAGTTCTTC.

The CDR3 sequence: CASSWSQGSYGYTF. The CDR3 coding sequence is TGTGCCAGCAGCTGGTCACAGGGGAGCTATGGCTACACCTTC. This chain connects TRBV7-8 to TRBJ1-2; 7 bases align to TRBD1. Per germline, CDR1 SGHVS and CDR2 FQNEAQ. Trimming took 4 bases from V and 4 from J; bases not matched to a gene: 6. The CDR3 runs 14 residues. The full variable domain, in which reference TRBV7-8 and TRBJ1-2 provide the parts outside the CDR3, is GAGVSQSPRYKVAKRGQDVALRCDPISGHVSLFWYQQALGQGPEFLTYFQNEAQLDKSGLPSDRFFAERPEGSVSTLKIQRTQQEDSAVYLCASSWSQGSYGYTFGSGTRLTVV.

This sequence joins TRBV7-9 and TRBJ1-4, with 7 nucleotides matching TRBD1. V shed 5 bases, J shed 1 base, and the junction held 4 bases outside the gene matches. Per the germline V gene, CDR1 is SEHNR and CDR2 is FQNEAQ (reference sequence). CDR3 length: 15 amino acids. CDR3: CASSTYRGTNEKLFF. In DNA, the CDR3 is TGTGCCAGCAGCACCTACAGGGGAACTAATGAAAAACTGTTTTTT.

The genes are TRBV4-1 and TRBJ2-1, with 8 nucleotides matching TRBD1. The CDR3 has 16 residues. With 3 bases clipped from V and 4 bases from J, the junction kept 8 bases outside the gene matches. Germline V CDR1 and CDR2: MGHRA, YSYEKL. The CDR3, as DNA: TGCGCCAGCAGCCAGGCCGGGACAGGTGATTACAATGAGCAGTTCTTC. It encodes CASSQAGTGDYNEQFF.

The chain joins TRBV4-2 to TRBJ2-3, with D possibly matching TRBD2 (5 bases). CDR1 and CDR2 from the germline V gene are LGHNA and YNFKEQ. Deletions cut 1 base from V and 7 bases from J, with 15 bases between. The CDR3 runs to 15 residues. The CDR3 here is CASSQGETIGNTQYF. The CDR3 bases are TGTGCCAGCAGCCAAGGGGAGACGATAGGGAATACGCAGTATTTT.

This sequence joins TRBV30 and TRBJ1-2; possible D gene TRBD1, 5 bases. The CDR3 runs to 10 residues. Germline V CDR1 and CDR2: GTSNPN, SVGIG (reference sequence). The CDR3 DNA follows: TGTGCATGGGGAGGGGATGGCTACACCTTC. It is translated as CAWGGDGYTF.

In its sample, this clone was seen many times. The chain combines TRBV6-1 with TRBJ2-2, with 9 bases that match TRBD1. The CDR3 is made up of 14 amino acids. J was trimmed by 6 bases and V by 1 base; bases with no gene match: 0. CDR1 MNHNS and CDR2 SASEGT come from the germline V gene. The chain's CDR3 is CASSEGTGAGELFF. The DNA of the CDR3 is TGTGCCAGCAGTGAAGGGACAGGGGCCGGGGAGCTGTTTTTT.

A word on this clone: In the same sample, other DNA sequences code for this CDR3. The J gene is TRBJ1-2, the V gene TRBV12-3 or TRBV12-4; D is possibly TRBD1 (5 bases). Trimming removed 5 bases from V and 5 bases from J, with 9 bases in between. This CDR3 has 12 amino acids. The DNA of the CDR3 is TGTGCCAGCAGTCGTCAGGGATATGGCTACACCTTC. Its protein is CASSRQGYGYTF.